This T cell receptor (beta chain) was sequenced in a study of blood T cell repertoires in COVID-19. As for the study in general: Acute and convalescent COVID-19 samples came from the United States, Italy and Spain.

CDR3 length: 17 residues. Germline CDR1 is DFQATT and CDR2 is SNEGSKA (reference sequence). The ends lost 3 bases at V and 1 base at J; junction bases unmatched: 9. In the original processing: Counts of nucleated cells, estimated from reference gene primer amplification, were obtained. Here immunoSEQ multiplex PCR was the method, and the copy in TCRdb shows in-frame clones only, minus some. That table furnishes V, J and clone size, whereas the DNA furnished D and trimming. Of some 110,000 clones in the sample, about 80% were seen once. Sample: peripheral blood. This clonotype was obtained from a woman in her 70s with acute or convalescent COVID-19. This rearrangement joins TRBV20-1 to TRBJ1-1; 12 bases are shared with TRBD1. The CDR3 spells CSASTGTGGRGNTEAFF. CDR3 sequence (DNA): TGCAGTGCTAGTACCGGGACAGGGGGCAGGGGGAACACTGAAGCTTTCTTT.